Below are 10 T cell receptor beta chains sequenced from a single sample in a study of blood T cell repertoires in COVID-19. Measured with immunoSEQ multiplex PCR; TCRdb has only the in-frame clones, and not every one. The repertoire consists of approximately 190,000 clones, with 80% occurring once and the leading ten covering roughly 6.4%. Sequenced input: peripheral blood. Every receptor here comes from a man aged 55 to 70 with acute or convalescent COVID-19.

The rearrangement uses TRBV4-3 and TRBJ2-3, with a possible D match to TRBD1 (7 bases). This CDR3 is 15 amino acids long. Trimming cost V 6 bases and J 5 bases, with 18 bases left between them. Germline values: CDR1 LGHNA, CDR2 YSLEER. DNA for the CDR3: TGCGCCAGCAGTCCTAGGGGGCCCGGGAGAGATACGCAGTATTTT. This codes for CASSPRGPGRDTQYF.

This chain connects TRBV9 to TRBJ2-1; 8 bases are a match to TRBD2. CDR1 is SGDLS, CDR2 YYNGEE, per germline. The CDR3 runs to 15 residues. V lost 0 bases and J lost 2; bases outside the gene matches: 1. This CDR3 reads CASSVGGGTYNEQFF. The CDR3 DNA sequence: TGTGCCAGCAGCGTAGGCGGGGGGACCTACAATGAGCAGTTCTTC.

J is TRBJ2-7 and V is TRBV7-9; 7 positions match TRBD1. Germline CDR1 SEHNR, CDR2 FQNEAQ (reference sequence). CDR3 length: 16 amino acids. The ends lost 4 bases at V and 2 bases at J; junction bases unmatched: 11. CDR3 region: CASSSMDGTATYEQYF. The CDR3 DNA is TGTGCCAGCAGCTCGATGGACGGGACAGCTACCTACGAGCAGTACTTC.

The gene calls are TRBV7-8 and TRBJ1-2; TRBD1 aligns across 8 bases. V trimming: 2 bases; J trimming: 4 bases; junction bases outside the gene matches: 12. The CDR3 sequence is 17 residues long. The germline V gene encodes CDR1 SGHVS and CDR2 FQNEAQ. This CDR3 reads CASSLPPNRQGRYGYTF. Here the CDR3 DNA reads TGTGCCAGCAGCTTACCCCCTAACCGACAGGGGCGCTATGGCTACACCTTC.

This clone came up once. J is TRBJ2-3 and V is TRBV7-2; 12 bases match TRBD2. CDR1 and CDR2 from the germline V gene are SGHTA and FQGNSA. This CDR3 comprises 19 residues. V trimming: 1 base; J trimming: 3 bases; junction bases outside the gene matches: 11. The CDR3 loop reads CASSLEALAGGPSTDTQYF. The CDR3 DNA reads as TGTGCCAGCAGCTTAGAGGCTCTAGCGGGGGGGCCTAGTACAGATACGCAGTATTTT. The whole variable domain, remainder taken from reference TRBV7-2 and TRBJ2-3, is GAGVSQSPSNKVTEKGKDVELRCDPISGHTALYWYRQSLGQGLEFLIYFQGNSAPDKSGLPSDRFSAERTGGSVSTLTIQRTQQEDSAVYLCASSLEALAGGPSTDTQYFGPGTRLTVL.

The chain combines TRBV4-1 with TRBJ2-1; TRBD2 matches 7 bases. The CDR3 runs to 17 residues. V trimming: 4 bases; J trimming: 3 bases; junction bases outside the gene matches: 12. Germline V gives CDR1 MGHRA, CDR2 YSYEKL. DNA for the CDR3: TGCGCCAGCAGCCGACAGCCTTCAGCGGGGAGCTACAATGAGCAGTTCTTC. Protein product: CASSRQPSAGSYNEQFF.

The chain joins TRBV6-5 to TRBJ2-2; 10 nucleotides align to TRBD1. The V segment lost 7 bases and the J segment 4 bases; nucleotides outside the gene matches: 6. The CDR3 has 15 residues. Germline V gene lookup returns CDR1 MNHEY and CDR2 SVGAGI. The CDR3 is CASTVTGGVTGELFF. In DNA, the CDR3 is TGTGCCAGCACCGTGACAGGGGGCGTCACCGGGGAGCTGTTTTTT.

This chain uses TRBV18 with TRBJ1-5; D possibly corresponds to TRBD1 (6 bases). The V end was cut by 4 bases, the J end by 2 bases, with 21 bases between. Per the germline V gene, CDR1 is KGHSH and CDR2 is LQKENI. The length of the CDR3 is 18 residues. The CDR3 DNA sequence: TGTGCCAGCTCACACAAAACCCCGGGGGGCGGGGGCAATCAGCCCCAGCATTTT. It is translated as CASSHKTPGGGGNQPQHF.

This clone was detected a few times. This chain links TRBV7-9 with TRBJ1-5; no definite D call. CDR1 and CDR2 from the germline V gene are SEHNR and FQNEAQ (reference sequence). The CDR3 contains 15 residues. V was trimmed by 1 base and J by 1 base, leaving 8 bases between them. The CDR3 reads CASSLGGLSNQPQHF. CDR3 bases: TGTGCCAGCAGCTTAGGAGGGTTGAGCAATCAGCCCCAGCATTTT.

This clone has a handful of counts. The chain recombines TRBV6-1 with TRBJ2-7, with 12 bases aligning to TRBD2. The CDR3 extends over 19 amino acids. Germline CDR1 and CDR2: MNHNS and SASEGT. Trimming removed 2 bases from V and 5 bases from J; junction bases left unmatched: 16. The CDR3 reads CASSERGASGRAGDHEQYF. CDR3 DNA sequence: TGTGCCAGCAGTGAACGAGGTGCTAGCGGGAGGGCCGGTGACCACGAGCAGTACTTC.